This entry lists 14 T cell receptor beta chains sequenced from one sample in a study of OX40 agonist ivuxolimab in advanced cancers. Sequencing was performed with immunoSEQ multiplex PCR; in TCRdb, only in-frame clones are kept and a portion is missing. The sample has approximately 76,000 clones, approximately 86% seen once. Sequencing used CD4+ or CD8+ T cells sorted from blood, obtained in a trial of the OX40 agonist ivuxolimab. These receptors were collected from an adult with an advanced solid tumor such as melanoma, head and neck, liver or kidney cancer.

The V gene is TRBV28, the J gene TRBJ2-1, with 10 bases identical to TRBD1. The CDR3 is made up of 14 amino acids. The ends lost 6 bases at V and 8 bases at J; junction bases unmatched: 7. Germline V CDR1 and CDR2: MDHEN, SYDVKM. CDR3 in amino acids: CASSRRDRGDEQFF. The CDR3, as DNA: TGTGCCAGCAGCCGCCGGGACAGGGGCGATGAGCAGTTCTTC.

V is TRBV4-3 and J is TRBJ1-2, with 9 bases that match TRBD1. The CDR3 sequence is 18 residues long. Germline V gene sequence: CDR1 LGHNA, CDR2 YSLEER. Trimming at V came to 0 bases and at J to 0 bases, leaving 8 bases not matched to a gene. CDR3 sequence: CASSQDITRTGANYGYTF. The CDR3 DNA reads TGCGCCAGCAGCCAAGATATCACCCGGACAGGGGCTAACTATGGCTACACCTTC.

The chain joins TRBV11-3 to TRBJ1-1; D ambiguous. This CDR3 is 13 amino acids long. In germline, CDR1 is SGHNT, CDR2 YENEEA. V lost 0 bases and J 4 bases, leaving 6 bases between the germline ends. This chain's CDR3 is CASSLEASTEAFF. CDR3 nucleotide sequence: TGTGCCAGCAGCTTAGAGGCGTCCACTGAAGCTTTCTTT.

The gene calls are TRBV7-2 and TRBJ2-7, with 7 bases matching TRBD1. Trimming at V came to 6 bases and at J to 6 bases, leaving 8 bases not matched to a gene. The germline CDR1 and CDR2 sequences are SGHTA and FQGNSA. The CDR3 length is 13 residues. The CDR3 coding sequence is TGTGCCAGCAGTAGGGGGCCTGGCGGCGAGCAGTACTTC. It is translated as CASSRGPGGEQYF.

The chain combines TRBV2 with TRBJ2-4, with TRBD2 matching 11 bases. The ends lost 6 bases at V and 9 bases at J; junction bases unmatched: 7. Germline assignment: CDR1 SNHLY and CDR2 FYNNEI. This CDR3 spans 14 amino acids. DNA for the CDR3: TGTGCCAGCAGAGTTAGCGGGGGGGCGTTCATTCAGTACTTC. Translation: CASRVSGGAFIQYF.

Only one count was recorded for this clone. This sequence joins TRBV2 and TRBJ1-5, with 10 nucleotides matching TRBD1. V trimming: 4 bases; J trimming: 7 bases; junction bases outside the gene matches: 1. Germline V CDR1 and CDR2: SNHLY, FYNNEI. The CDR3 covers 13 residues. CDR3 protein: CASSGDRGQPQHF. The CDR3 nucleotides are TGTGCCAGCAGTGGGGACAGGGGACAGCCCCAGCATTTT.

DNA for the CDR3: TGCGCCAGCAGCTTGGCGATGAACTATGGCTACACCTTC. Residues: CASSLAMNYGYTF. V usage is TRBV5-1 and J usage is TRBJ1-2; no clear D. Germline loops: CDR1 SGHRS, CDR2 YFSETQ. The V end lost 0 bases, the J end lost 2 bases, and 5 bases lay between the germline ends. There are 13 residues in the CDR3.

J is TRBJ2-5 and V is TRBV2; no clear D. The CDR3 consists of 11 residues. Trimming removed 7 bases from V and 5 bases from J, with 8 bases in between. Germline CDR1 is SNHLY and CDR2 is FYNNEI. CDR3 sequence reads: CASILSETQYF. The CDR3 coding sequence is TGTGCCAGCATCCTATCCGAGACCCAGTACTTC.

This clone was detected only once. This sequence joins TRBV28 and TRBJ2-3; a weak D match, TRBD2 (6 bases). Trimming removed 4 bases at V and 2 bases at J, with 10 bases between. The CDR3 is 14 residues long. Germline assignment: CDR1 MDHEN and CDR2 SYDVKM. The CDR3 sequence is CASSSGGDTDTQYF. The CDR3 nucleotides are TGTGCCAGCAGTTCCGGAGGGGACACAGATACGCAGTATTTT. The complete variable domain, with remaining parts taken from reference TRBV28 and TRBJ2-3, reads DVKVTQSSRYLVKRTGEKVFLECVQDMDHENMFWYRQDPGLGLRLIYFSYDVKMKEKGDIPEGYSVSREKKERFSLILESASTNQTSMYLCASSSGGDTDTQYFGPGTRLTVL.

The chain has TRBV28 and TRBJ2-3; D remains ambiguous. This CDR3 has 13 amino acids. V lost 6 bases, J lost 2 bases, and 9 bases lay in between. Per the germline V gene, CDR1 is MDHEN and CDR2 is SYDVKM. This CDR3 is CASSRVSTDTQYF. CDR3 DNA sequence: TGTGCCAGCAGCCGGGTATCCACAGATACGCAGTATTTT.

The gene calls are TRBV7-2 and TRBJ1-5; D is uncertain. This CDR3 is built from 16 residues. V lost 5 bases and J 2 bases, leaving 16 bases between the germline ends. The germline CDR1 and CDR2 sequences are SGHTA and FQGNSA. CDR3 bases: TGTGCCAGCAGCGCTCGGGTCCGATTGGGCAATCAGCCCCAGCATTTT. Translation gives CASSARVRLGNQPQHF.

V usage is TRBV7-2 and J usage is TRBJ2-7, with TRBD1 matching 7 bases. Germline assignment: CDR1 SGHTA and CDR2 FQGNSA. J was trimmed by 5 bases and V by 0 bases; bases with no gene match: 4. The CDR3 consists of 14 residues. The CDR3 DNA reads as TGTGCCAGCAGCTTAGCAGGGGGCTCAAACGAGCAGTACTTC. Protein sequence: CASSLAGGSNEQYF.

The table lists this clone with a count of one. The chain carries TRBV6-1 and TRBJ2-3, with 9 nucleotides matching TRBD1. In germline, CDR1 is MNHNS, CDR2 SASEGT. This CDR3 spans 16 amino acids. The J segment lost 2 bases and the V segment lost 4 bases, leaving 7 bases of the junction unmatched. This CDR3 is CASSVQTGGLTDTQYF. CDR3 in DNA: TGTGCCAGCAGTGTCCAAACAGGGGGCCTCACAGATACGCAGTATTTT.

CDR3: CASSQRAGGSSYNEQFF. CDR3 in DNA: TGCGCCAGCAGCCAGAGAGCGGGAGGGAGTTCCTACAATGAGCAGTTCTTC. The V call is TRBV4-1, the J call TRBJ2-1; TRBD2 matches 10 bases. This CDR3 comprises 17 residues. CDR1 MGHRA and CDR2 YSYEKL come from the germline V gene. The V and J ends lost 3 bases and 1 base, in that order; junction bases with no gene match: 6.